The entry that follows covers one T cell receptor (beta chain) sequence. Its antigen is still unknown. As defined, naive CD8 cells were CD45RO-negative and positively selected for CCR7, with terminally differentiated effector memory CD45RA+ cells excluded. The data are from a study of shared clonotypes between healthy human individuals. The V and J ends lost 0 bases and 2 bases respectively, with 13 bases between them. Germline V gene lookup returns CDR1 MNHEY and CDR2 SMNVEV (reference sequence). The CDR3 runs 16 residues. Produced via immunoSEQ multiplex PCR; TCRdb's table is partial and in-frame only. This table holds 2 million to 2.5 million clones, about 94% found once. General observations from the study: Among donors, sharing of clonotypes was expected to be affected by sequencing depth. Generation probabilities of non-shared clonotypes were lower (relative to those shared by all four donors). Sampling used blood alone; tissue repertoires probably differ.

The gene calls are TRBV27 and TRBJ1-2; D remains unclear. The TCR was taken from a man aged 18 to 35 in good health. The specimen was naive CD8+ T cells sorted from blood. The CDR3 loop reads CASSLSPPGLNYGYTF. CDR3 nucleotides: TGTGCCAGCAGTTTATCCCCGCCGGGCCTGAACTATGGCTACACCTTC.